This is a list of T cell receptor beta chains from one sample in a study of blood T cell repertoires in COVID-19. Libraries were prepared by immunoSEQ multiplex PCR; TCRdb keeps only in-frame clonotypes and omits some of them. This sample has approximately 93,000 clones, with more than 70% found just once. The source material was peripheral blood. The receptors derive from a woman aged 80 or older with acute or convalescent COVID-19. Both conserved end residues are part of each CDR3. A D gene is named only where the DNA matches it firmly. Where a row states a size, it is once, few, many or the class of an expanded clone; other rows omit it.

TRBV5-5	TRBD1	.	TRBJ1-3	CASSYRRFGTAVSRNTIYF	TGTGCCAGCAGCTACCGCCGCTTCGGGACAGCGGTATCGAGAAACACCATATATTTT
TRBV2	.	.	TRBJ2-1	CASSEGAGALNEQFF	TGTGCCAGCAGTGAAGGTGCGGGGGCTCTCAATGAGCAGTTCTTC
TRBV15	.	.	TRBJ1-5	CATSRDVDLQHF	TGTGCCACCAGCAGAGATGTAGATCTTCAGCATTTT
TRBV14	.	.	TRBJ2-6	CASSHSRGSGANVLTF	TGTGCCAGCAGCCATTCCCGCGGGTCTGGGGCCAACGTCCTGACTTTC
TRBV5-1	TRBD2	once	TRBJ2-3	CASSFSGASTDTQYF	TGCGCCAGCAGCTTTAGCGGGGCTAGCACAGATACGCAGTATTTT
TRBV5-1	.	.	TRBJ2-7	CASSLGTATYEQYF	TGCGCCAGCAGCTTAGGGACTGCTACCTACGAGCAGTACTTC
TRBV11-2	TRBD2	.	TRBJ2-3	CASSLVSSAGGLGTDTQYF	TGTGCCAGCAGCTTAGTCTCGTCGGCGGGGGGGTTAGGCACAGATACGCAGTATTTT
TRBV9	.	.	TRBJ1-6	CASSLRDNSPLHF	TGTGCCAGCAGCCTGAGGGATAATTCACCCCTCCACTTT
TRBV6-6	.	.	TRBJ2-1	CASSYGGGQYNEQFF	TGTGCCAGCAGTTACGGGGGGGGGCAATACAATGAGCAGTTCTTC
TRBV6-2/TRBV6-3	TRBD1	.	TRBJ2-6	CASSSPGQGGYGANVLTF	TGTGCCAGCAGTTCGCCGGGACAGGGGGGATATGGGGCCAACGTCCTGACTTTC
TRBV4-3	.	few	TRBJ2-3	CASSQDPRRERGYTQYF	TGCGCCAGCAGCCAAGATCCTCGGAGGGAGAGAGGGTATACGCAGTATTTT
TRBV7-3	.	.	TRBJ2-3	CASSNEEADTQYF	TGTGCCAGCAGCAATGAGGAGGCAGATACGCAGTATTTT
TRBV7-3	.	.	TRBJ1-5	CASSLVQGDQPQHF	TGTGCCAGCAGCTTAGTCCAGGGTGATCAGCCCCAGCATTTT
TRBV7-8	TRBD1	few	TRBJ2-7	CASSFGQGQEQYF	TGTGCCAGCAGCTTTGGACAGGGACAAGAGCAGTACTTC
TRBV14	.	.	TRBJ2-3	CASSLFTDTQYF	TGTGCCAGCAGCCTATTCACAGATACGCAGTATTTT
TRBV5-6	TRBD2	.	TRBJ2-2	CASSYGTSGGAGELFF	TGTGCCAGCAGCTACGGGACTAGCGGGGGGGCCGGGGAGCTGTTTTTT
TRBV29-1	.	many	TRBJ1-5	CSVGGDSQPQHF	TGCAGCGTTGGGGGGGACTCCCAGCCCCAGCATTTT
TRBV5-1	TRBD2	.	TRBJ2-3	CASSQGTSGGPLRTDTQYF	TGCGCCAGCAGCCAAGGGACTAGCGGGGGCCCGTTACGCACAGATACGCAGTATTTT
TRBV6-5	TRBD1	.	TRBJ2-7	CASSRGSSLSYEQYF	TGTGCCAGCAGCAGGGGGTCATCGCTCTCCTACGAGCAGTACTTC
TRBV18	.	.	TRBJ1-1	CASSPPGIANTEAFF	TGTGCCAGCTCACCACCCGGGATCGCGAACACTGAAGCTTTCTTT
TRBV7-2	.	few	TRBJ2-4	CASSLGRGAQYF	TGTGCCAGCAGCTTAGGAAGGGGCGCCCAATACTTC
TRBV5-1	.	.	TRBJ2-7	CASSLTAYEQYF	TGCGCCAGCAGCTTGACAGCCTACGAGCAGTACTTC
TRBV28	.	.	TRBJ1-1	CASSLAGGTGTEAFF	TGTGCCAGCAGTTTAGCGGGAGGGACGGGGACTGAAGCTTTCTTT
TRBV28	.	.	TRBJ2-5	CASSAYQGFKTQYF	TGTGCCAGCAGTGCCTACCAGGGCTTCAAGACCCAGTACTTC
TRBV6-5	.	.	TRBJ1-2	CASSFGGHGYTF	TGTGCCAGCAGTTTCGGAGGGCATGGCTACACCTTC
TRBV10-3	.	.	TRBJ2-3	CAISDVNGASDTQYF	TGTGCCATCAGTGACGTGAACGGTGCAAGTGATACGCAGTATTTT
TRBV7-2	.	.	TRBJ2-2	CASSSQPGPSGELFF	TGTGCCAGCAGCTCGCAACCAGGGCCGTCCGGGGAGCTGTTTTTT
TRBV7-3	.	.	TRBJ1-1	CASSLYGHTEAFF	TGTGCCAGCAGCTTATATGGCCACACTGAAGCTTTCTTT
TRBV23-1	.	medium-sized	TRBJ1-5	CASSQSTARYSNQPQHF	TGCGCCAGCAGTCAATCGACAGCTCGCTATAGCAATCAGCCCCAGCATTTT
TRBV5-3	.	.	TRBJ1-1	CARSLVQGVEAFF	TGTGCCAGAAGCTTGGTACAGGGCGTTGAAGCTTTCTTT
TRBV28	.	.	TRBJ1-2	CASTVGQSNGYTF	TGTGCCAGCACGGTCGGACAGTCTAATGGCTACACCTTC
TRBV7-3	TRBD2	few	TRBJ2-2	CASSLRTSGDSTGELFF	TGTGCCAGCAGCTTACGGACTAGCGGGGACTCCACCGGGGAGCTGTTTTTT
TRBV30	.	.	TRBJ1-1	CAWRLGGAVTEAFF	TGTGCCTGGAGGTTGGGGGGGGCGGTCACTGAAGCTTTCTTT
TRBV7-3	TRBD1	.	TRBJ2-7	CASSLNRGASEQYF	TGTGCCAGCAGCTTAAACAGGGGCGCAAGCGAGCAGTACTTC
TRBV6-2/TRBV6-3	TRBD1	.	TRBJ1-3	CASSPGQGSRSGNTIYF	TGTGCCAGCAGCCCGGGACAGGGAAGCCGCTCTGGAAACACCATATATTTT
TRBV7-2	.	.	TRBJ1-6	CASSSTGNSARSPLHF	TGTGCCAGCAGCTCCACAGGGAATTCGGCACGTTCACCCCTCCACTTT
TRBV5-1	.	.	TRBJ2-5	CASSLAGTQETQYF	TGCGCCAGCAGCTTGGCAGGGACTCAAGAGACCCAGTACTTC
TRBV7-9	.	.	TRBJ1-1	CASSLDQGPTEAFF	TGTGCCAGCAGCTTAGACCAGGGTCCCACTGAAGCTTTCTTT
TRBV7-9	.	.	TRBJ2-5	CASSAGTWGTETQYF	TGTGCCAGCAGCGCCGGGACTTGGGGTACAGAGACCCAGTACTTC
TRBV11-2	TRBD1	.	TRBJ1-1	CASSKNPGQGEAFF	TGTGCCAGCAGCAAAAACCCGGGACAGGGAGAAGCTTTCTTT
TRBV3-1/TRBV3-2	.	.	TRBJ2-5	CASSQGRETQYF	TGTGCCAGCAGCCAGGGGAGGGAGACCCAGTACTTC
TRBV4-3	.	.	TRBJ1-2	CASSQLSGGIYGYTF	TGCGCCAGCAGCCAACTATCTGGAGGTATCTATGGCTACACCTTC
TRBV4-3	TRBD1	.	TRBJ1-2	CASSQDRVGGYTF	TGCGCCAGCAGTCAGGACAGGGTTGGCGGCTACACCTTC
TRBV5-5	.	.	TRBJ1-6	CASSLAPGFVNSPLHF	TGTGCCAGCAGCTTGGCCCCCGGGTTTGTGAATTCACCCCTCCACTTT
TRBV30	.	.	TRBJ1-2	CAWSSGLGYGYTF	TGTGCCTGGAGTTCGGGACTTGGGTATGGCTACACCTTC
TRBV18	.	few	TRBJ1-1	CASSKATGNTEAFF	TGTGCCAGCTCCAAAGCGACAGGGAACACTGAAGCTTTCTTT
TRBV3-1/TRBV3-2	TRBD1	.	TRBJ1-6	CASSPPDRTAPLHF	TGTGCCAGCAGCCCCCCGGACAGGACAGCACCCCTCCACTTT
TRBV18	.	once	TRBJ1-1	CASSPQRWTMNTEAFF	TGTGCCAGCTCACCGCAAAGGTGGACTATGAACACTGAAGCTTTCTTT
TRBV28	.	.	TRBJ1-4	CASSPRSFRVREKLFF	TGTGCCAGCAGCCCCCGATCTTTCAGGGTTCGGGAAAAACTGTTTTTT
TRBV7-9	TRBD2	few	TRBJ2-3	CASSWTLGGGTDTQYF	TGTGCCAGCAGCTGGACCCTCGGGGGGGGCACAGATACGCAGTATTTT
TRBV4-3	TRBD1	.	TRBJ1-2	CASSQDRRQGAPTMADTF	TGCGCCAGCAGCCAAGATAGGCGTCAGGGGGCGCCAACTATGGCAGACACCTTC
TRBV30	.	.	TRBJ1-2	CAWARQLIEYGYTF	TGTGCCTGGGCCCGACAGTTGATAGAATATGGCTACACCTTC
TRBV12-5	.	.	TRBJ1-5	CASGRDRSNQPQHF	TGTGCTAGTGGCCGAGACAGGAGCAATCAGCCCCAGCATTTT
TRBV5-1	.	.	TRBJ2-7	CASSRGTDEQYF	TGCGCCAGCAGCCGCGGGACTGACGAGCAGTACTTC
TRBV18	TRBD1	once	TRBJ2-6	CASSPGQGHSGANVLTF	TGTGCCAGCTCACCGGGACAGGGGCACTCTGGGGCCAACGTCCTGACTTTC
TRBV7-3	TRBD1	.	TRBJ1-1	CASSLSGGYSAFF	TGTGCCAGCAGCTTATCAGGGGGTTACTCAGCTTTCTTT
TRBV7-2	.	.	TRBJ2-3	CASSFVSDTQYF	TGTGCCAGCAGCTTCGTCTCAGATACGCAGTATTTT